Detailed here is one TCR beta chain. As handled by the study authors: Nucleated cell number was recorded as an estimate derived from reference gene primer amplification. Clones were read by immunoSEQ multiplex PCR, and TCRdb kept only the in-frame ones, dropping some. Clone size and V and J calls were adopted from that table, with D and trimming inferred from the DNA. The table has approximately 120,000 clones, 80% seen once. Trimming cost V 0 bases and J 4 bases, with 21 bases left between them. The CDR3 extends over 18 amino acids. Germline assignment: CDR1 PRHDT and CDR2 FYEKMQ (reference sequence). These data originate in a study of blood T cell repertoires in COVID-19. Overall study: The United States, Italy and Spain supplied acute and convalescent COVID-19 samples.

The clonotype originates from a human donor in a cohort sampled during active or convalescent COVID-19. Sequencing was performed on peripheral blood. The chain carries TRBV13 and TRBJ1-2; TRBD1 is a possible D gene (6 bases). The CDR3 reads CASSLGLTPRGLFYGYTF. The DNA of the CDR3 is TGTGCCAGCAGCTTAGGTCTCACCCCCAGGGGCCTTTTCTATGGCTACACCTTC.